One and the same sample provided the 3 T cell receptor beta chains below, sequenced in a study of cytomegalovirus exposure and HLA in healthy donors. 60 Vbeta and 13 Jbeta primers were used in PCR. The repertoire was sequenced with immunoSEQ multiplex PCR; TCRdb's copy has only in-frame clones and lacks some. The repertoire holds 300,000 or so clones, with 84% as singletons. Sequencing was done on a sample of PBMCs. The source is a woman in her thirties or forties in good health and CMV-seropositive.

The J gene is TRBJ2-5, the V gene TRBV28; D not resolved. V was shortened by 4 bases and J by 1 base, with 16 bases between the two germline ends. The CDR3 is 16 amino acids. The germline gives CDR1 MDHEN, CDR2 SYDVKM. The CDR3 nucleotides are TGTGCCAGCAGTTCTGGCCGAGCGAGAACCCAAGAGACCCAGTACTTC. Amino acid sequence: CASSSGRARTQETQYF.

The chain uses TRBV9 and TRBJ2-2; 7 positions agree with TRBD2. The CDR3 extends over 16 amino acids. Germline V CDR1 and CDR2: SGDLS, YYNGEE. The V segment lost 4 bases and the J segment 5 bases; nucleotides outside the gene matches: 11. The CDR3 is CASSPLGAGSTGELFF. DNA for the CDR3: TGTGCCAGCAGCCCCCTCGGAGCGGGATCTACCGGGGAGCTGTTTTTT. The full variable domain, in which reference TRBV9 and TRBJ2-2 provide the parts outside the CDR3, is DSGVTQTPKHLITATGQRVTLRCSPRSGDLSVYWYQQSLDQGLQFLIQYYNGEERAKGNILERFSAQQFPDLHSELNLSSLELGDSALYFCASSPLGAGSTGELFFGEGSRLTVL.

The rearrangement uses TRBV19 and TRBJ2-7; D is ambiguous. The CDR3 extends over 13 amino acids. V dropped 4 bases and J dropped 3 bases, with 10 bases sitting between them. Looked up from germline, CDR1 is LNHDA and CDR2 is SQIVND (reference sequence). Here the CDR3 reads CASSSQVGYEQYF. The CDR3 nucleotides read TGTGCCAGTAGTAGTCAGGTCGGCTACGAGCAGTACTTC.